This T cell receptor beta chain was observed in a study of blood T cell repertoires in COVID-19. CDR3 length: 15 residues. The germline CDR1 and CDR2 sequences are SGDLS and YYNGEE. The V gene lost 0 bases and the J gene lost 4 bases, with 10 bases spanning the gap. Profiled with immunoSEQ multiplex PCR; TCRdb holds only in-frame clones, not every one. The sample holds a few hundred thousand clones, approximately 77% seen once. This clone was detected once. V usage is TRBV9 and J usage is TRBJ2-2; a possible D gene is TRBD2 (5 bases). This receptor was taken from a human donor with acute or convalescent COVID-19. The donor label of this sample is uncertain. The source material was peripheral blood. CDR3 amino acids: CASSVGLRGTGELFF. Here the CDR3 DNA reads TGTGCCAGCAGCGTAGGGCTACGGGGCACCGGGGAGCTGTTTTTT.